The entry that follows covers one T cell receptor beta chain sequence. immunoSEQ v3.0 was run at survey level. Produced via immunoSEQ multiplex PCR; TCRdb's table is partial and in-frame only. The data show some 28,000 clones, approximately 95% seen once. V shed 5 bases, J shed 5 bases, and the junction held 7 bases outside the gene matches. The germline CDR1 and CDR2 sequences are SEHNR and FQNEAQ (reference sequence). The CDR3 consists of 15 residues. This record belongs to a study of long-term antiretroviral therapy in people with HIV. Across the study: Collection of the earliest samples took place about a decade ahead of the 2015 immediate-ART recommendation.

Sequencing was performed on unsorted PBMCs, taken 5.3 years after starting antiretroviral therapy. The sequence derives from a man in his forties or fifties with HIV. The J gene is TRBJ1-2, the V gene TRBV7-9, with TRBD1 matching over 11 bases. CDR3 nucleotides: TGTGCCAGCAGCCCCCCGGGACAGGGGGGGTATGGCTACACCTTC. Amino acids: CASSPPGQGGYGYTF.